Listed below are T cell receptor beta chains from one sample, sequenced in a study of siplizumab effects on memory and regulatory T cells. Assay: immunoSEQ multiplex PCR; the TCRdb copy retains only in-frame clones and omits some. Of 80,000 to 130,000 clones detected, about 93% appear once; the ten largest clones hold over 0.55%. Sequencing was carried out using Tregs sorted from blood. Source of these receptors: a human donor in good health. CDR3s include the opening cysteine and the closing phenylalanine or tryptophan. D genes are given only for firm matches. A row's size may be missing; if present it is once, few, many or a size class.

CASSPGGFSNQPQHF TGTGCCAGCAGCCCCGGGGGTTTTAGCAATCAGCCCCAGCATTTT TRBJ1-5 TRBV7-9 - -
CASRTGGLKLFF TGTGCCAGCAGGACAGGGGGCTTGAAACTGTTTTTT TRBJ1-4 TRBV28 TRBD1 -
CASSYSLYEQYF TGTGCCAGCAGCTATAGCTTGTACGAGCAGTACTTC TRBJ2-7 TRBV7-9 - -
CASSPQGAYEQYF TGCGCCAGCAGCCCGCAAGGAGCCTACGAGCAGTACTTC TRBJ2-7 TRBV5-1 - once
CSGTALETQYF TGCAGTGGCACGGCCCTTGAGACCCAGTACTTC TRBJ2-5 TRBV20-1 - once
CASRWGPGQNYTF TGTGCCAGCAGATGGGGCCCCGGGCAAAATTACACCTTC TRBJ1-2 TRBV5-5 - -
CASSRGEDGDTIYF TGTGCCAGCAGCCGAGGGGAGGATGGGGACACCATATATTTT TRBJ1-3 TRBV6-1 - once
CSVDPGGETQYF TGCAGCGTTGACCCAGGAGGAGAGACCCAGTACTTC TRBJ2-5 TRBV29-1 - -
CASMGREAKNIQYF TGCGCCAGCATGGGCAGGGAAGCCAAAAACATTCAGTACTTC TRBJ2-4 TRBV4-1 - once
CASRLAGGDNEQFF TGCGCCAGCAGGCTAGCGGGAGGAGACAATGAGCAGTTCTTC TRBJ2-1 TRBV5-1 TRBD2 once
CASCLIKQGRNEKLFF TGTGCCAGCTGTCTTATAAAACAGGGAAGGAATGAAAAACTGTTTTTT TRBJ1-4 TRBV28 - -
CASSAGNTIYF TGTGCCAGCAGTGCTGGAAACACCATATATTTT TRBJ1-3 TRBV6-1 - once
CASSPGQGVVINTEAFF TGCGCCAGCAGTCCTGGACAGGGGGTCGTTATTAACACTGAAGCTTTCTTT TRBJ1-1 TRBV5-1 TRBD1 once
CASSRVSGEGTTNEKLFF TGTGCCAGCAGCAGGGTCTCAGGGGAAGGGACAACTAATGAAAAACTGTTTTTT TRBJ1-4 TRBV5-6 - -
CASIRIGGPNTEAFF TGTGCCAGCATTCGAATAGGGGGCCCGAACACTGAAGCTTTCTTT TRBJ1-1 TRBV5-6 TRBD1 -
CAWSVLTGFGRYGYTF TGTGCCTGGAGTGTACTAACGGGGTTCGGAAGGTATGGCTACACCTTC TRBJ1-2 TRBV30 - -
CASSQVSGGPMETQYF TGCGCCAGCAGCCAAGTTTCCGGGGGGCCGATGGAGACCCAGTACTTC TRBJ2-5 TRBV4-1 - -
CAWSVPPYEQYF TGTGCCTGGAGTGTCCCCCCCTACGAGCAGTACTTC TRBJ2-7 TRBV30 - -
CAWSERGPLHF TGTGCCTGGAGTGAGAGGGGGCCCCTCCACTTT TRBJ1-6 TRBV30 - -
CASRPRSLSSTDTQYF TGTGCCAGCAGGCCTCGGTCCTTGTCTAGCACAGATACGCAGTATTTT TRBJ2-3 TRBV2 - -
CASTISTVNTEAFF TGTGCCAGCACCATTTCGACCGTGAACACTGAAGCTTTCTTT TRBJ1-1 TRBV5-5 - once
CASSLTGLKNFEQYF TGTGCCAGCAGCCTAACTGGACTAAAAAATTTCGAGCAGTACTTC TRBJ2-7 TRBV6-6 - -
CASSFRLAGNEQFF TGCGCCAGCAGCTTCCGACTAGCGGGTAATGAGCAGTTCTTC TRBJ2-1 TRBV5-1 TRBD2 -
CASSFKQGSYEQYF TGTGCCAGCAGCTTTAAGCAGGGTTCCTACGAGCAGTACTTC TRBJ2-7 TRBV7-2 - -
CASSLAGFEAFF TGTGCCAGCAGCTTGGCGGGATTTGAGGCTTTCTTT TRBJ1-1 TRBV5-5 - -
CASSQVETQYF TGTGCCAGCAGTCAGGTTGAGACCCAGTACTTC TRBJ2-5 TRBV28 - -
CASSPRTSGRSHTDTQYF TGCGCCAGCAGCCCCCGGACTAGCGGGAGGTCCCACACAGATACGCAGTATTTT TRBJ2-3 TRBV4-1 TRBD2 -
CASRAATVNNEQFF TGTGCCAGCCGGGCGGCGACGGTGAACAATGAGCAGTTCTTC TRBJ2-1 TRBV6-1 - -
CAWSRLQGSRTF TGTGCCTGGAGTAGACTTCAGGGCTCTCGGACCTTC TRBJ1-2 TRBV30 - -
CASLFSGSSNEQFF TGTGCCAGCCTCTTTAGCGGGAGTAGCAATGAGCAGTTCTTC TRBJ2-1 TRBV27 TRBD2 -
CASSVGGSLNEQYF TGTGCCAGCAGCGTAGGGGGGAGTCTCAACGAGCAGTACTTC TRBJ2-7 TRBV9 - -
CAWRFPGTGTNEQFF TGTGCCTGGAGATTTCCGGGGACAGGCACAAATGAGCAGTTCTTC TRBJ2-1 TRBV30 TRBD1 -
CASSPITGGDYGYTF TGTGCCAGCTCACCCATTACAGGGGGCGACTATGGCTACACCTTC TRBJ1-2 TRBV18 TRBD1 -